Listed here are 32 T cell receptor beta chains from one sample, sequenced in a study of blood T cell repertoires in COVID-19. The repertoire was sequenced with immunoSEQ multiplex PCR; TCRdb's copy has only in-frame clones and lacks some. The profile shows almost 300,000 clones, approximately 86% of them singletons. Sample: peripheral blood. These receptors were collected from a man in his sixties or seventies with acute or convalescent COVID-19.

The chain is built from TRBV9 and TRBJ2-3; 7 nucleotides line up with TRBD2. CDR3 length: 15 amino acids. The V segment lost 2 bases and the J segment 2 bases; nucleotides outside the gene matches: 5. In germline, CDR1 is SGDLS, CDR2 YYNGEE. Written as DNA, the CDR3 is TGTGCCAGCAGCGTTGAGACTAGCTCCACAGATACGCAGTATTTT. Protein: CASSVETSSTDTQYF.

This rearrangement joins TRBV11-2 to TRBJ2-7; the match to TRBD2 covers 9 bases. The CDR3 runs to 15 residues. The junction had 8 bases not matched to a gene; V was cut back by 2 bases and J by 6 bases. In germline, CDR1 is SGHAT, CDR2 FQNNGV. The CDR3 DNA sequence: TGTGCCAGCAGCTTATGGGCGGGAGGGGATCGCGAGCAGTACTTC. This encodes CASSLWAGGDREQYF.

Points on this clone: Other nucleotide sequences from this sample produce the same CDR3. V and J are TRBV5-1 and TRBJ1-1; D uncertain. V lost 3 bases, J lost 1 base, and 7 bases lay in between. The CDR3 runs to 13 residues. Germline V gene data show CDR1 as SGHRS and CDR2 as YFSETQ. CDR3 sequence (DNA): TGCGCCAGCAGCTCGACGGGGAACACTGAAGCTTTCTTT. Translation: CASSSTGNTEAFF. Full variable domain (rest looked up from reference TRBV5-1 and TRBJ1-1): KAGVTQTPRYLIKTRGQQVTLSCSPISGHRSVSWYQQTPGQGLQFLFEYFSETQRNKGNFPGRFSGRQFSNSRSEMNVSTLELGDSALYLCASSSTGNTEAFFGQGTRLTVV.

This clone has a count of ten or more. This chain links TRBV14 with TRBJ2-2; 10 nucleotides agree with TRBD2. V gave up 0 bases and J gave up 6 bases; unmatched junction bases: 4. This CDR3 region has 16 residues. Germline V CDR1 and CDR2: SGHDN, FVKESK. CDR3 nucleotides: TGTGCCAGCAGCCAAGATTTGGGACTAGCGTCCGGGGAGCTGTTTTTT. This translates into CASSQDLGLASGELFF. Full variable domain (remainder filled in from reference TRBV14 and TRBJ2-2): EAGVTQFPSHSVIEKGQTVTLRCDPISGHDNLYWYRRVMGKEIKFLLHFVKESKQDESGMPNNRFLAERTGGTYSTLKVQPAELEDSGVYFCASSQDLGLASGELFFGEGSRLTVL.

In its sample, this clone was seen once. The gene calls are TRBV9 and TRBJ2-2; 8 bases line up with TRBD2. Trimming at V came to 4 bases and at J to 6 bases, leaving 11 bases not matched to a gene. The CDR3 is 16 amino acids. Germline V gene sequence: CDR1 SGDLS, CDR2 YYNGEE. CDR3 DNA sequence: TGTGCCAGCAGCCCTCCGGGACTAGTAACTTCCGGGGAGCTGTTTTTT. It specifies CASSPPGLVTSGELFF.

The V call is TRBV19, the J call TRBJ2-2; maybe TRBD2 (5 bases). V was pared by 1 base and J by 1 base, with 7 bases between. Germline V gene data show CDR1 as LNHDA and CDR2 as SQIVND (reference sequence). CDR3 length: 15 residues. The CDR3: CASSIVGGNTGELFF. CDR3 DNA sequence: TGTGCCAGTAGTATAGTAGGAGGGAACACCGGGGAGCTGTTTTTT.

The CDR3 protein is CASRLTGNTEAFF. In DNA form, the CDR3 reads TGTGCCAGCAGATTGACGGGGAACACTGAAGCTTTCTTT. The chain employs TRBV6-4 and TRBJ1-1; D remains unclear. Trimming removed 6 bases at V and 1 base at J, with 9 bases between. Germline V CDR1 and CDR2: MRHNA, SNTAGT. There are 13 residues in the CDR3.

The chain carries TRBV7-9 and TRBJ2-2; D gene unclear. Trimming left V 2 bases short and J 4 bases short, with 5 bases between. The CDR3 contains 13 residues. Germline lookup yields CDR1 SEHNR and CDR2 FQNEAQ (reference sequence). The chain's CDR3 is CASSLTSTGELFF. In DNA form, the CDR3 reads TGTGCCAGCAGCTTAACTTCCACCGGGGAGCTGTTTTTT. The full variable domain, completed using reference TRBV7-9 and TRBJ2-2, is DTGVSQNPRHKITKRGQNVTFRCDPISEHNRLYWYRQTLGQGPEFLTYFQNEAQLEKSRLLSDRFSAERPKGSFSTLEIQRTEQGDSAMYLCASSLTSTGELFFGEGSRLTVL.

In its sample, this clone was seen a few times. V usage is TRBV27 and J usage is TRBJ2-1; D possibly corresponds to TRBD2 (7 bases). From germline, CDR1 is MNHEY and CDR2 SMNVEV (reference sequence). V gave up 2 bases and J gave up 9 bases, with 14 bases separating them. This CDR3 contains 14 residues. The CDR3 DNA sequence: TGTGCCAGCAGTTTAGGGTTAGGGGGGGGTGAGCAGTTCTTC. This sequence encodes CASSLGLGGGEQFF.

The gene calls are TRBV18 and TRBJ1-2, with D possibly matching TRBD1 (5 bases). V dropped 3 bases and J dropped 1 base, with 6 bases sitting between them. Germline V lookup: CDR1 KGHSH, CDR2 LQKENI. The CDR3 is made up of 13 amino acids. This CDR3 is CASSPDNNYGYTF. CDR3 DNA sequence: TGTGCCAGCTCACCGGACAATAACTATGGCTACACCTTC.

V is TRBV6-1 and J is TRBJ2-2; D perhaps matches TRBD1 (5 bases). Deletions cut 3 bases from V and 4 bases from J, with 12 bases between. The CDR3 is made up of 15 amino acids. Germline-derived CDR1 and CDR2 are MNHNS and SASEGT. The CDR3 loop reads CASSDQGWFTGELFF. The CDR3 nucleotides read TGTGCCAGCAGTGACCAGGGCTGGTTCACCGGGGAGCTGTTTTTT.

On this clone itself: Other DNA sequences in the sample encode the same CDR3. The chain joins TRBV30 to TRBJ1-6; possible D gene TRBD1, 5 bases. There are 15 residues in the CDR3. CDR1 is GTSNPN, CDR2 SVGIG, per germline (reference sequence). Trimming pared 3 bases from V and 1 base from J, leaving 10 bases between. CDR3 bases: TGTGCCTGGAGCGGGGGGGGTTCCTATAATTCACCCCTCCACTTT. Translated: CAWSGGGSYNSPLHF.

The genes are TRBV5-4 and TRBJ1-1; TRBD1 is a possible D gene (6 bases). The CDR3 has 14 amino acids. V was trimmed by 1 base and J by 4 bases, leaving 11 bases between them. CDR1 SGHNT and CDR2 YYREEE come from the germline V gene (reference sequence). The CDR3 DNA sequence: TGTGCCAGCAGCTTGAACAGGGCGGGCACTGAAGCTTTCTTT. Its translation is CASSLNRAGTEAFF.

V is TRBV19 and J is TRBJ2-1; weak D call: TRBD1 (8 bases). The CDR3 totals 17 residues. CDR1 LNHDA and CDR2 SQIVND come from the germline V gene (reference sequence). Trimming pared 5 bases from V and 1 base from J, leaving 18 bases between. CDR3 DNA: TGTGCCAGTAGTGGTCGGACAGGGCGGGGGTCCTACAATGAGCAGTTCTTC. As protein: CASSGRTGRGSYNEQFF. Supplemented by reference TRBV19 and TRBJ2-1, the full variable domain reads DGGITQSPKYLFRKEGQNVTLSCEQNLNHDAMYWYRQDPGQGLRLIYYSQIVNDFQKGDIAEGYSVSREKKESFPLTVTSAQKNPTAFYLCASSGRTGRGSYNEQFFGPGTRLTVL.

This clone showed up just once. The rearrangement links TRBV4-1 to TRBJ1-4, with D maybe TRBD1 (6 bases). In germline, CDR1 is MGHRA, CDR2 YSYEKL. This CDR3 has 16 amino acids. V shed 0 bases and J shed 10 bases, with 18 bases lying between them. CDR3 bases: TGCGCCAGCAGCCAAGACCGGACAGCGGGCGGGGGAAAACTGTTTTTT. It codes for CASSQDRTAGGGKLFF.

The J gene is TRBJ2-5, the V gene TRBV4-2, with TRBD2 identical over 7 bases. The V gene's germline CDR1 is LGHNA and CDR2 YNFKEQ. V was pared by 4 bases and J by 2 bases, with 13 bases of the junction left unmatched. The length of the CDR3 is 17 residues. The CDR3 sequence is CASSPYNSVGGQETQYF. The CDR3 coding sequence is TGTGCCAGCAGCCCCTATAATAGCGTCGGGGGGCAAGAGACCCAGTACTTC.

The CDR3 loop reads CASSLDFSGTGELFF. The CDR3 DNA follows: TGTGCCAGCAGCTTAGATTTCAGCGGCACCGGGGAGCTGTTTTTT. The chain recombines TRBV7-2 with TRBJ2-2; D may be TRBD2 (5 bases). V gave up 1 base and J gave up 4 bases, with 10 bases separating them. The germline gives CDR1 SGHTA, CDR2 FQGNSA. The CDR3 extends over 15 amino acids. Supplemented by reference TRBV7-2 and TRBJ2-2, the full variable domain reads GAGVSQSPSNKVTEKGKDVELRCDPISGHTALYWYRQSLGQGLEFLIYFQGNSAPDKSGLPSDRFSAERTGGSVSTLTIQRTQQEDSAVYLCASSLDFSGTGELFFGEGSRLTVL.

This chain uses TRBV19 with TRBJ1-3, with D tentatively TRBD1 (5 bases). The V gene lost 1 base and the J gene lost 0 bases, with 7 bases spanning the gap. The CDR3 spans 15 residues. Germline V CDR1 and CDR2: LNHDA, SQIVND (reference sequence). CDR3 sequence reads: CASSIGGDSGNTIYF. The CDR3 nucleotides are TGTGCCAGTAGTATAGGGGGGGACTCTGGAAACACCATATATTTT.

V usage is TRBV7-9 and J usage is TRBJ2-7, with D perhaps matching TRBD1 (5 bases). CDR1 and CDR2 (germline): SEHNR, FQNEAQ (reference sequence). V dropped 5 bases and J dropped 3 bases, with 8 bases sitting between them. The length of the CDR3 is 12 residues. CDR3 sequence (DNA): TGTGCCAGCAGCAAAGACAGCTACGAGCAGTACTTC. The encoded protein is CASSKDSYEQYF.

The J gene is TRBJ2-5, the V gene TRBV28; 9 bases are shared with TRBD1. The CDR3 is 16 residues long. Losses at the gene ends were 6 bases for V and 5 bases for J; bases not matched to a gene: 13. CDR1 is MDHEN, CDR2 SYDVKM, per germline. CDR3 coding DNA: TGTGCCAGCAGAACCGGGACAGGGACCGCCAGGGAGACCCAGTACTTC. Amino acid sequence: CASRTGTGTARETQYF.

The chain has TRBV28 and TRBJ2-3, with a tentative D call TRBD2 (6 bases). Trimming removed 4 bases at V and 2 bases at J, with 13 bases between. Germline-derived CDR1 and CDR2 are MDHEN and SYDVKM. The CDR3 covers 15 residues. The CDR3 DNA reads as TGTGCCAGCAGTTCGAACCGGGACTTCACAGATACGCAGTATTTT. Translation gives CASSSNRDFTDTQYF.

J is TRBJ2-2 and V is TRBV7-7, with 10 positions matching TRBD1. The CDR3 contains 16 residues. CDR1 and CDR2 (germline): SSHAT, FNYEAQ (reference sequence). V trimming: 1 base; J trimming: 3 bases; junction bases outside the gene matches: 2. The CDR3 bases are TGTGCCAGCAGCTTAGAAGGGACAGGGGACACCGGGGAGCTGTTTTTT. It codes for CASSLEGTGDTGELFF.

The chain recombines TRBV5-1 with TRBJ1-4; 7 bases line up with TRBD1. Losses at the gene ends were 3 bases for V and 3 bases for J; bases not matched to a gene: 5. The germline V gene encodes CDR1 SGHRS and CDR2 YFSETQ. This CDR3 comprises 15 residues. CDR3 bases: TGCGCCAGCAGCTCGGGGACAGCAGCTAATGAAAAACTGTTTTTT. Protein product: CASSSGTAANEKLFF.

In this sample, this clone turned up a few times. This chain joins TRBV9 and TRBJ2-7, with TRBD2 matching over 10 bases. Germline V gives CDR1 SGDLS, CDR2 YYNGEE. Trimming cost V 0 bases and J 2 bases; bases outside gene matches: 8. CDR3 length equals 17 residues. The chain's CDR3 is CASSVAASGSGTYEQYF. In DNA, the CDR3 is TGTGCCAGCAGCGTAGCTGCTAGCGGGAGCGGTACCTACGAGCAGTACTTC.

This clone has only one observation. The V gene is TRBV3-1 (or the pseudogene TRBV3-2), the J gene TRBJ2-5; a possible D gene is TRBD2 (7 bases). V gave up 4 bases and J gave up 0 bases, with 12 bases separating them. CDR1 is LGHDT and CDR2 is YNNKEL in the germline V gene (reference sequence). The CDR3 extends over 15 amino acids. Here the CDR3 DNA reads TGTGCCAGCAGCCGGGGGCGGGGGTACCAAGAGACCCAGTACTTC. Translation: CASSRGRGYQETQYF.

The chain has TRBV28 and TRBJ2-5; D is undetermined. V lost 3 bases, J lost 4 bases, and 3 bases lay in between. CDR3 length equals 11 residues. Germline V lookup: CDR1 MDHEN, CDR2 SYDVKM. DNA for the CDR3: TGTGCCAGCAGTTTTATAGAGACCCAGTACTTC. This translates into CASSFIETQYF.

This clone was counted a few times. The chain carries TRBV3-1 (or the pseudogene TRBV3-2) and TRBJ1-2; D is perhaps TRBD1 (5 bases). This CDR3 comprises 13 residues. Germline loops: CDR1 LGHDT, CDR2 YNNKEL (reference sequence). V lost 3 bases and J 4 bases, leaving 9 bases between the germline ends. The DNA of the CDR3 is TGTGCCAGCAGCCACAGGGTATCCTATGGCTACACCTTC. This encodes CASSHRVSYGYTF.

The V gene is TRBV7-2, the J gene TRBJ1-2, with a possible D match to TRBD1 (5 bases). Trimming stripped 5 bases from V and 6 bases from J, with 13 bases between. Germline CDR1 is SGHTA and CDR2 is FQGNSA. The CDR3 has 13 amino acids. The CDR3 DNA follows: TGTGCCAGCAGCGTCTCGACAGCGAATGGCTACACCTTC. Translating it yields CASSVSTANGYTF.

This clone has only a few counts. The CDR3 nucleotides are TGTGCCAGCAGCCAAGTTCAGTTCTCCTACGAGCAGTACTTC. This translates into CASSQVQFSYEQYF. The chain joins TRBV4-2 to TRBJ2-7; D is unclear. This CDR3 has 14 residues. Germline V CDR1 and CDR2: LGHNA, YNFKEQ. V lost 1 base and J 0 bases, leaving 7 bases between the germline ends.

This chain's CDR3 is CASSKECGQGGYEQYF. As DNA, the CDR3 is TGTGCCAGCAGCAAAGAGTGTGGACAGGGGGGTTACGAGCAGTACTTC. The V and J genes are TRBV21-1 and TRBJ2-7; the table calls TRBD1, which could not be checked here. TRBV21-1 is a pseudogene. The CDR3 sequence is 16 residues long.

This sequence joins TRBV9 and TRBJ1-2; perhaps TRBD1 as D (5 bases). The CDR3 spans 13 residues. V dropped 0 bases and J dropped 4 bases, with 7 bases sitting between them. Germline CDR1 and CDR2: SGDLS and YYNGEE. In DNA form, the CDR3 reads TGTGCCAGCAGCGTAGCACAGGCCTATGGCTACACCTTC. Translating it yields CASSVAQAYGYTF.

The genes are TRBV10-3 and TRBJ2-5; D gene unclear. The CDR3 sequence is 13 residues long. V lost 3 bases and J lost 3, with 8 bases in between. CDR1 and CDR2 from the germline V gene are ENHRY and SYGVKD. The CDR3 here is CAISDQREETQYF. DNA for the CDR3: TGTGCCATCAGTGATCAGCGAGAAGAGACCCAGTACTTC.